This passage covers 20 T cell receptor beta chains from one sample sequenced in a study of vaccination and CD4 T cells after COVID-19. Treatment denoted: approximately nine-day PBMC culture with coronavirus spike peptide pools or control peptides (ViraFEST assay). The Oncomine TCR Beta short-read assay generated sequence data from the DNA of cultured CD4+ T cells. A single record per CDR3 protein comes from TCRdb applying MiXCR to the PCR reads. Of some 16,000 distinct CDR3 sequences detected, 44% appear once; the ten largest clones hold about 3.7%. No antigen has been identified for these receptors. Source material: CD4+ T cells from blood, cultured in vitro. The receptors shown here come from a human donor who had recovered from COVID-19.

A few counts support this clonotype. CDR3 amino acids: CSAGPQGRRAGETQYF. DNA of the CDR3: TGCAGTGCGGGGCCTCAGGGAAGGCGGGCAGGAGAGACCCAGTACTTC. The J gene is TRBJ2-5, the V gene TRBV20-1; D is possibly TRBD1 or TRBD2 (5 bases each). CDR3 size: 16 residues. Germline CDR1 is DFQATT and CDR2 is SNEGSKA (reference sequence). V lost 6 bases and J 4 bases, leaving 24 bases between the germline ends.

This clonotype was counted a few times. This chain links TRBV6-1 with TRBJ1-2; D possibly corresponds to TRBD1 (6 bases). The CDR3 totals 14 residues. In germline, CDR1 is MNHNS, CDR2 SASEGT. Trimming removed 7 bases from V and 0 bases from J, with 12 bases in between. The DNA of the CDR3 is TGTGCCAGCAAAAGCAGGGGAACTAACTATGGCTACACCTTC. It specifies CASKSRGTNYGYTF.

The CDR3 protein is CASSYLGTGEGEQYF. CDR3 DNA: TGTGCCAGCAGTTACCTCGGGACAGGGGAAGGCGAGCAGTACTTC. V gene TRBV6-5 combines with J gene TRBJ2-7; 10 nucleotides align to TRBD1. V lost 2 bases, J lost 6 bases, and 7 bases stayed unmatched. In germline, CDR1 is MNHEY, CDR2 SVGAGI. The CDR3 consists of 15 residues.

V usage is TRBV7-9 and J usage is TRBJ2-1; 8 nucleotides agree with TRBD2. The CDR3 totals 15 residues. Germline CDR1 SEHNR, CDR2 FQNEAQ (reference sequence). V was clipped by 3 bases and J by 6 bases; unmatched bases: 7. The CDR3 DNA reads TGTGCCAGCAGCTTCTTGGCGGGAGGCCCCAATGAGCAGTTCTTC. Translating it yields CASSFLAGGPNEQFF.

The chain recombines TRBV11-2 with TRBJ2-3; 8 bases fit TRBD2. V lost 0 bases, J lost 3 bases, and 8 bases stayed unmatched. This CDR3 region has 17 residues. Germline V gives CDR1 SGHAT, CDR2 FQNNGV. The CDR3 is CASSLEKTSGFTDTQYF. The CDR3 DNA is TGTGCCAGCAGCTTAGAAAAAACTAGCGGATTTACAGATACGCAGTATTTT.

The CDR3 region has the DNA TGCGCCAGCAGCTTGGAACTAGCCTCCTACGAGCAGTACTTC. Translation gives CASSLELASYEQYF. The V gene is TRBV5-1, the J gene TRBJ2-7; D might be TRBD2 (6 bases). V gave up 0 bases and J gave up 0 bases, with 7 bases separating them. The CDR3 runs 14 residues. Germline V CDR1 and CDR2: SGHRS, YFSETQ.

The rearrangement uses TRBV7-6 and TRBJ1-6, with D hard to call. V lost 4 bases and J lost 14, with 18 bases in between. Germline CDR1 reads SGHVS; CDR2 reads FNYEAQ. The CDR3 consists of 14 residues. The CDR3 sequence: CASSSIDVGGTLHF. DNA for the CDR3: TGTGCCAGCAGCTCCATAGACGTGGGAGGGACCCTCCACTTT. Full variable domain (outside the CDR3, taken from reference TRBV7-6 and TRBJ1-6): GAGVSQSPRYKVTKRGQDVALRCDPISGHVSLYWYRQALGQGPEFLTYFNYEAQQDKSGLPNDRFSAERPEGSISTLTIQRTEQRDSAMYRCASSSIDVGGTLHFGNGTRLTVT.

The count of this clonotype is one. This chain's CDR3 is CASSYGAPYSNQPQHF. The CDR3 bases are TGTGCCAGCAGTTACGGGGCCCCGTATAGCAATCAGCCCCAGCATTTT. This sequence joins TRBV6-5 and TRBJ1-5; a possible D gene is TRBD1 (5 bases). The CDR3 contains 16 residues. V dropped 2 bases and J dropped 0 bases, with 11 bases sitting between them. Germline V gene lookup returns CDR1 MNHEY and CDR2 SVGAGI.

Notes on this clonotype: The junction departs from germline at one end; a sequencing error may be responsible. The V call is TRBV11-3, the J call TRBJ2-3, with a possible D match to TRBD1 (6 bases). This CDR3 is 20 amino acids long. Germline V gene sequence: CDR1 SGHNT, CDR2 YENEEA. CDR3 loop: CASSLDVPPYRANSTDTEYF. The CDR3 coding sequence is TGTGCCAGCAGCTTAGATGTCCCCCCCTACAGGGCCAATAGCACAGATACGGAGTATTTT. The complete variable domain, with remaining parts taken from reference TRBV11-3 and TRBJ2-3, reads EAGVVQSPRYKIIEKKQPVAFWCNPISGHNTLYWYLQNLGQGPELLIRYENEEAVDDSQLPKDRFSAERLKGVDSTLKIQPAELGDSAVYLCASSLDVPPYRANSTDTEYFGPGTRLTVL.

The J gene is TRBJ2-3, the V gene TRBV7-2, with 7 nucleotides matching TRBD2. Losses at the gene ends were 7 bases for V and 10 bases for J; bases not matched to a gene: 5. Germline lookup yields CDR1 SGHTA and CDR2 FQGNSA. CDR3 size: 11 residues. The CDR3 protein is CASTPGGAQYF. In DNA form, the CDR3 reads TGTGCCAGCACACCTGGGGGGGCGCAGTATTTT.

The genes are TRBV20-1 and TRBJ2-7; 10 nucleotides align to TRBD2. The length of the CDR3 is 15 residues. Germline trimming cut 3 bases from V and 2 bases from J; bases unmatched to any gene: 7. Germline lookup yields CDR1 DFQATT and CDR2 SNEGSKA (reference sequence). The CDR3, as DNA: TGCAGTGCTAGCAGCTCCAGCGGGAGGGCCTACGAGCAGTACTTC. This sequence encodes CSASSSSGRAYEQYF.

The chain joins TRBV15 to TRBJ1-1; 10 bases agree with TRBD1. The germline gives CDR1 LNHNV, CDR2 YYDKDF (reference sequence). The V and J ends lost 2 bases and 2 bases, in that order; junction bases with no gene match: 2. This CDR3 is 15 amino acids long. The CDR3 protein is CATSRQTGGNTEAFF. The DNA for the CDR3 is TGTGCCACCAGCAGACAGACAGGGGGCAACACTGAAGCTTTCTTT.

V usage is TRBV19 and J usage is TRBJ2-5; 9 bases match TRBD2. With 3 bases clipped from V and 4 bases from J, the junction kept 9 bases outside the gene matches. The V gene's germline CDR1 is LNHDA and CDR2 SQIVND (reference sequence). CDR3 length equals 16 residues. CDR3 region: CASSMGVAGVGETQYF. DNA of the CDR3: TGTGCCAGTAGTATGGGGGTAGCGGGAGTGGGAGAGACCCAGTACTTC. The full variable domain, rest sourced from reference TRBV19 and TRBJ2-5, is DGGITQSPKYLFRKEGQNVTLSCEQNLNHDAMYWYRQDPGQGLRLIYYSQIVNDFQKGDIAEGYSVSREKKESFPLTVTSAQKNPTAFYLCASSMGVAGVGETQYFGPGTRLLVL.

The chain carries TRBV7-9 and TRBJ2-7; weak D call: TRBD1 (6 bases). The CDR3 sequence is 14 residues long. The germline CDR1 and CDR2 sequences are SEHNR and FQNEAQ (reference sequence). V was trimmed by 3 bases and J by 2 bases, leaving 11 bases between them. The CDR3 nucleotides are TGTGCCAGCAGCTTCGAAGACAGGACCTACGAGCAGTACTTC. Residues: CASSFEDRTYEQYF.

The chain combines TRBV7-9 with TRBJ1-3; D gene ambiguous. The CDR3 runs to 14 residues. Germline-derived CDR1 and CDR2 are SEHNR and FQNEAQ (reference sequence). V shed 1 base and J shed 4 bases, with 8 bases lying between them. The CDR3, as DNA: TGTGCCAGCAGCTTAGTAGGGTTCGGAAACACCATATATTTT. It encodes CASSLVGFGNTIYF.

This clonotype is termed medium-sized. This chain joins TRBV15 and TRBJ1-5; D remains unclear. The CDR3 covers 17 residues. Germline loops: CDR1 LNHNV, CDR2 YYDKDF (reference sequence). V was cut by 0 bases and J by 2 bases, with 14 bases left in between. The CDR3 DNA follows: TGTGCCACCAGCAGAGATTTAATCCGGATGGGCAATCAGCCCCAGCATTTT. Protein: CATSRDLIRMGNQPQHF.

This clonotype appeared a few times. In DNA form, the CDR3 reads TGTGCCACCACTAAGGCAATCTTGAACACTGAAGCTTTCTTT. It translates to CATTKAILNTEAFF. The rearrangement uses TRBV10-3 and TRBJ1-1; D uncertain. Germline CDR1 ENHRY, CDR2 SYGVKD. V was trimmed by 10 bases and J by 0 bases, leaving 15 bases between them. CDR3 size: 14 residues.

This clonotype was counted a few times. V gene TRBV12-3 or TRBV12-4 combines with J gene TRBJ2-7; TRBD2 aligns across 11 bases. This CDR3 spans 14 amino acids. V lost 2 bases to trimming and J lost 9 bases; unmatched junction nucleotides: 6. The CDR3 spells CASSLIAGGSGQYF. CDR3 nucleotides: TGTGCCAGCAGTTTAATAGCGGGAGGGAGTGGGCAGTACTTC.

This clonotype was recorded a few times. This chain joins TRBV20-1 and TRBJ1-1; weak D call: TRBD1 (6 bases). The CDR3 length is 13 residues. V lost 4 bases, J lost 1 base, and 10 bases lay in between. Germline V gene lookup returns CDR1 DFQATT and CDR2 SNEGSKA (reference sequence). DNA of the CDR3: TGCAGTGCTATGAGGACAGCGAACACTGAAGCTTTCTTT. It yields the protein CSAMRTANTEAFF.

This clonotype was found a few times. V and J are TRBV20-1 and TRBJ2-2, with 11 bases that match TRBD2. Trimming cost V 5 bases and J 0 bases; bases outside gene matches: 2. Germline V gene data show CDR1 as DFQATT and CDR2 as SNEGSKA (reference sequence). CDR3 length: 15 amino acids. The CDR3 region has the DNA TGCAGTGCTGGGACTAGCGGAGCGAACACCGGGGAGCTGTTTTTT. This codes for CSAGTSGANTGELFF.